This record concerns one T cell receptor (beta chain) sequence. TCRbeta library construction was performed incorporating unique molecular identifiers. TCRdb fed the PCR reads into MiXCR, producing one record per CDR3 protein. The sample lists hundreds of thousands of distinct CDR3 sequences, approximately 10% occurring once. These data are taken from a study of T-cell reconstitution after alpha-beta-depleted transplantation in children. The CDR3 consists of 16 residues. V shed 5 bases and J 10 bases; nucleotides not matched to a gene: 15. This clonotype was sampled from a human donor who donated a stem cell graft to a child with acute myeloid leukemia. The chain combines TRBV12-3 or TRBV12-4 with TRBJ2-1; 9 bases are shared with TRBD2. The specimen comprised PBMCs from the stem cell graft donor, sampled from the stem cell graft. This CDR3 is CASSLWVLAGSREQFF. CDR3 coding DNA: TGTGCCAGCAGTCTCTGGGTACTAGCGGGTTCCAGGGAGCAGTTCTTC.